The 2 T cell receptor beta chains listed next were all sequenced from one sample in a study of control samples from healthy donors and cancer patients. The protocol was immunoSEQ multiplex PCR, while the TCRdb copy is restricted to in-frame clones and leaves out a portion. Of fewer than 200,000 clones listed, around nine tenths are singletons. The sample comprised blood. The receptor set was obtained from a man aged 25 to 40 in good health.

In nucleotides, the CDR3 is TGTGCCAGCAGTTTATCGAGCGGGAGCATTAACAATGAGCAGTTCTTC. Protein: CASSLSSGSINNEQFF. The genes are TRBV27 and TRBJ2-1, with 8 bases that match TRBD2. Per the germline V gene, CDR1 is MNHEY and CDR2 is SMNVEV (reference sequence). The CDR3 sequence is 16 residues long. Trimming at V came to 0 bases and at J to 5 bases, leaving 6 bases not matched to a gene.

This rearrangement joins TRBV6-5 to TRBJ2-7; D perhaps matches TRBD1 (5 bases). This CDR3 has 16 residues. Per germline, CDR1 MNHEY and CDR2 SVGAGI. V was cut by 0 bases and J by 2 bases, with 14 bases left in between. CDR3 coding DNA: TGTGCCAGCAGTTACTCTGCCGCAGGGCCTACCTACGAGCAGTACTTC. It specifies CASSYSAAGPTYEQYF.